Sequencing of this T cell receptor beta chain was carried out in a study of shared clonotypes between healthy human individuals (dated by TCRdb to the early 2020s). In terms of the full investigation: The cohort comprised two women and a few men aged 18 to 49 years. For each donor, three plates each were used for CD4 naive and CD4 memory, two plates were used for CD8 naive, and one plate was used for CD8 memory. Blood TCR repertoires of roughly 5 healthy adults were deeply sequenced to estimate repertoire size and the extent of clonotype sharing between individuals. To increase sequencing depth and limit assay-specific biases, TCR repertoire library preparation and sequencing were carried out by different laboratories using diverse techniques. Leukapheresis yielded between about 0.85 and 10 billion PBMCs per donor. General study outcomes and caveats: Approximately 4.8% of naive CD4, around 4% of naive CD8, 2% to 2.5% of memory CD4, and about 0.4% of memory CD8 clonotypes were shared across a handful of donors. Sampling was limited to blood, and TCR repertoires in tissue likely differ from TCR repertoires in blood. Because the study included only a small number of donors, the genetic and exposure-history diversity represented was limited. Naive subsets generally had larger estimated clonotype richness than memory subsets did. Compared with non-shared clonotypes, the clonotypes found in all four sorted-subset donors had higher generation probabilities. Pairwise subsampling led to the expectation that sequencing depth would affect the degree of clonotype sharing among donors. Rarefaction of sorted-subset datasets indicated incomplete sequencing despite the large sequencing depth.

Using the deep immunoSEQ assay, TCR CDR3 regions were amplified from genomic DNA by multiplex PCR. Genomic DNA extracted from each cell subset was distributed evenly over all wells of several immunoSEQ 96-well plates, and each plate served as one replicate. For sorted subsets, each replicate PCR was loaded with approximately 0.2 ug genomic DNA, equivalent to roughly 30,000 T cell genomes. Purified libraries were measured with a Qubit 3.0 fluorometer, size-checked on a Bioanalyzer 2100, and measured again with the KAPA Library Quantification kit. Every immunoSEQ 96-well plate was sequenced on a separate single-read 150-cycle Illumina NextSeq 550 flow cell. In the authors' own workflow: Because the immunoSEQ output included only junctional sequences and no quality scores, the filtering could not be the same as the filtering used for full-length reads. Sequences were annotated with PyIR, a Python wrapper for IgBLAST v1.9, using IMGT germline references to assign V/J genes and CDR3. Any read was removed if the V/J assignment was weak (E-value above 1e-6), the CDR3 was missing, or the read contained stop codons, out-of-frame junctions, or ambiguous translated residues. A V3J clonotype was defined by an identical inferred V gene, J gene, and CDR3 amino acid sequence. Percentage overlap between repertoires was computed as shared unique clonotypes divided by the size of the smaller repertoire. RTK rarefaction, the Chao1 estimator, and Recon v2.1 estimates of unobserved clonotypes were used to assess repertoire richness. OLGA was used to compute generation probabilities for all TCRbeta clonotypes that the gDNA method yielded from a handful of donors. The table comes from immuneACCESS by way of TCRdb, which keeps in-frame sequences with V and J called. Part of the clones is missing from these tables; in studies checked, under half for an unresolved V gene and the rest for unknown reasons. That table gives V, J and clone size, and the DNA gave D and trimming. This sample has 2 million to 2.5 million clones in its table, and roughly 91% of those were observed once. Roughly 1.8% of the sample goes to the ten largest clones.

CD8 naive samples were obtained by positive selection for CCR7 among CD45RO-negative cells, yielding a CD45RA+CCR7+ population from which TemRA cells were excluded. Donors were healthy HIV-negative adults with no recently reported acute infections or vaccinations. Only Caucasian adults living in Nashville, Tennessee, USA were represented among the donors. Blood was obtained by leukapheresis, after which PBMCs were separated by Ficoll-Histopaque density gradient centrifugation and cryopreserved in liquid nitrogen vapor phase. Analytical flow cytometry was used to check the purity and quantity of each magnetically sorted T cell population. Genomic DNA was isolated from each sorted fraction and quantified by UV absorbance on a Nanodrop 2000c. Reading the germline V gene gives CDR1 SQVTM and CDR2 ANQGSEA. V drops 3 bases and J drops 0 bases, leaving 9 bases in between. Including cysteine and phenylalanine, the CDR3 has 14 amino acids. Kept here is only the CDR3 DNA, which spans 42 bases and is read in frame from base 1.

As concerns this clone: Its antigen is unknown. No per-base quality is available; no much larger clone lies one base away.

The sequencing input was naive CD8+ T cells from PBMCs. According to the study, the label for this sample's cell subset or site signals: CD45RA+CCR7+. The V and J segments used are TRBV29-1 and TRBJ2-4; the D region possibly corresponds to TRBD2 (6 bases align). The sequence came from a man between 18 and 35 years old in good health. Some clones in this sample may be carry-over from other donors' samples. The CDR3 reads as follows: CSVDGGLAKNIQYF. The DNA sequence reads TGCAGCGTTGATGGGGGGTTAGCCAAAAACATTCAGTACTTC.